The 28 T cell receptor beta chains presented below share a single source sample, sequenced in a study of T cell repertoires in cytomegalovirus infection. TCRdb independently ran MiXCR on the reads; one entry per CDR3 protein. The sample lists about 740,000 distinct CDR3 sequences, less than 40% occurring once. The sample taken for sequencing was PBMCs. These receptors were collected from a human donor in good health (CMV status not recorded). Some clones in this sample may be carry-over from other donors' samples.

Ten or more counts support this clonotype. The chain joins TRBV7-2 to TRBJ2-1; possibly TRBD1 or TRBD2 for D (5 bases each). This CDR3 contains 17 residues. Looked up from germline, CDR1 is SGHTA and CDR2 is FQGNSA. Trimming stripped 2 bases from V and 12 bases from J, with 26 bases between. CDR3 in amino acids: CASSLKAGTIPTARQFF. In DNA form, the CDR3 reads TGTGCCAGCAGCTTAAAGGCAGGGACGATCCCCACCGCCCGGCAGTTCTTC. The full variable domain, its missing parts supplied by reference TRBV7-2 and TRBJ2-1, is GAGVSQSPSNKVTEKGKDVELRCDPISGHTALYWYRQSLGQGLEFLIYFQGNSAPDKSGLPSDRFSAERTGGSVSTLTIQRTQQEDSAVYLCASSLKAGTIPTARQFFGPGTRLTVL.

The chain employs TRBV5-4 and TRBJ1-1; 9 nucleotides agree with TRBD1. In germline, CDR1 is SGHNT, CDR2 YYREEE (reference sequence). J was trimmed by 0 bases and V by 1 base; bases with no gene match: 10. This CDR3 has 18 amino acids. The CDR3 bases are TGTGCCAGCAGCTTGTCGTTTGGGACAGGGCTCATGAACACTGAAGCTTTCTTT. This sequence encodes CASSLSFGTGLMNTEAFF.

J is TRBJ2-7 and V is TRBV6-6; a possible D gene is TRBD1 (5 bases). Per the germline V gene, CDR1 is MNHNY and CDR2 is SVGAGI (reference sequence). This CDR3 region has 13 residues. The germline V and J ends were trimmed by 6 bases and 6 bases, with 15 bases remaining between them. For the CDR3, the DNA is TGTGCCAGCAGGCTAACAGGATTACCCGAGCAGTACTTC. Residues: CASRLTGLPEQYF.

This chain uses TRBV19 with TRBJ1-5; TRBD1 matches 10 bases. Per germline, CDR1 LNHDA and CDR2 SQIVND (reference sequence). The V and J ends lost 6 bases and 0 bases, in that order; junction bases with no gene match: 14. The CDR3 contains 19 residues. This chain's CDR3 is CASRPLPGQGSNSNQPQHF. CDR3 in DNA: TGTGCCAGTAGACCTCTACCGGGACAGGGGTCAAATAGCAATCAGCCCCAGCATTTT. The full variable domain, its missing parts supplied by reference TRBV19 and TRBJ1-5, is DGGITQSPKYLFRKEGQNVTLSCEQNLNHDAMYWYRQDPGQGLRLIYYSQIVNDFQKGDIAEGYSVSREKKESFPLTVTSAQKNPTAFYLCASRPLPGQGSNSNQPQHFGDGTRLSIL.

The V call is TRBV11-2, the J call TRBJ2-1; D gene unclear. The germline V and J ends were trimmed by 4 bases and 4 bases, with 8 bases remaining between them. The CDR3 has 13 residues. Germline V gene sequence: CDR1 SGHAT, CDR2 FQNNGV. The CDR3, as DNA: TGTGCCAGCAGCTCTCGCCGGTACAATGAGCAGTTCTTC. This sequence encodes CASSSRRYNEQFF.

The chain recombines TRBV5-1 with TRBJ2-7; 10 bases match TRBD1. This CDR3 region has 17 residues. Trimming took 0 bases from V and 2 from J; bases not matched to a gene: 8. Germline-derived CDR1 and CDR2 are SGHRS and YFSETQ. Written as DNA, the CDR3 is TGCGCCAGCAGCTTGGACCCACTCGGACAGGGGGCCTACGAGCAGTACTTC. This codes for CASSLDPLGQGAYEQYF.

This chain uses TRBV7-2 with TRBJ2-5; D gene unclear. Trimming stripped 5 bases from V and 5 bases from J, with 15 bases between. The CDR3 extends over 14 amino acids. Germline V lookup: CDR1 SGHTA, CDR2 FQGNSA. CDR3 in amino acids: CASSPRRVKETQYF. The CDR3 region has the DNA TGTGCCAGCAGCCCCCGCCGGGTTAAGGAGACCCAGTACTTC. The full variable domain, completed using reference TRBV7-2 and TRBJ2-5, is GAGVSQSPSNKVTEKGKDVELRCDPISGHTALYWYRQSLGQGLEFLIYFQGNSAPDKSGLPSDRFSAERTGGSVSTLTIQRTQQEDSAVYLCASSPRRVKETQYFGPGTRLLVL.

This sequence joins TRBV15 and TRBJ2-5; 8 bases are a match to TRBD2. Unmatched junction bases numbered 7, after V lost 2 bases and J lost 2 bases. The CDR3 contains 16 residues. Germline V gene sequence: CDR1 LNHNV, CDR2 YYDKDF (reference sequence). CDR3 coding DNA: TGTGCCACCAGCAGACTACTTAGCGGGAAACAAGAGACCCAGTACTTC. It specifies CATSRLLSGKQETQYF.

The chain links TRBV4-1 to TRBJ1-2, with TRBD1 matching over 8 bases. The ends lost 1 base at V and 7 bases at J; junction bases unmatched: 11. CDR1 MGHRA and CDR2 YSYEKL come from the germline V gene. This CDR3 has 16 amino acids. CDR3 bases: TGCGCCAGCAGCCAAGTAATGGGCAGGGGGCTCTCTGGCTACACCTTC. It codes for CASSQVMGRGLSGYTF.

This clonotype has at least ten counts. The chain joins TRBV27 to TRBJ1-1; TRBD1 matches 7 bases. Germline CDR1 and CDR2: MNHEY and SMNVEV (reference sequence). J was trimmed by 3 bases and V by 6 bases; bases with no gene match: 10. The CDR3 has 15 amino acids. CDR3 DNA: TGTGCCAGCAGAACCGGGACAGTCTTCTACACTGAAGCTTTCTTT. It encodes CASRTGTVFYTEAFF.

The rearrangement uses TRBV6-5 and TRBJ2-7, with D tentatively TRBD1 (6 bases). Per the germline V gene, CDR1 is MNHEY and CDR2 is SVGAGI. The CDR3 is 15 amino acids. V dropped 8 bases and J dropped 0 bases, with 17 bases sitting between them. The CDR3 nucleotides are TGTGCCAGCCGCCAGACAGGTTCGCCCTCCTACGAGCAGTACTTC. Translation gives CASRQTGSPSYEQYF.

The chain combines TRBV20-1 with TRBJ2-1, with unresolved D. The CDR3 extends over 20 amino acids. Germline V gene sequence: CDR1 DFQATT, CDR2 SNEGSKA (reference sequence). Trimming removed 1 base from V and 0 bases from J, with 25 bases in between. The CDR3 DNA is TGCAGTGCTAGAGTCACCGGAGACCAACACTCCCGGAGCTCCTACAATGAGCAGTTCTTC. Translation: CSARVTGDQHSRSSYNEQFF.

In its sample, this clonotype was seen a few times. The V and J genes are TRBV5-1 and TRBJ2-2, with D uncertain. Trimming shortened V by 0 bases and J by 9 bases, and 15 bases separated the two germline ends. This CDR3 region has 15 residues. Germline loops: CDR1 SGHRS, CDR2 YFSETQ. The DNA of the CDR3 is TGCGCCAGCAGCTTGGTAGCCGGGTTCCGATGGGAGCTGTTTTTT. This codes for CASSLVAGFRWELFF.

About this clonotype itself: With a much larger clone just one base away, this may be a read error. Lacking the conserved final phenylalanine or tryptophan, this CDR3 likely reflects a read error. The V call is TRBV5-4, the J call TRBJ2-5; TRBD1 matches at 8 bases. CDR3 length: 16 residues. The V and J ends lost 4 bases and 5 bases, in that order; junction bases with no gene match: 13. CDR1 is SGHNT and CDR2 is YYREEE in the germline V gene (reference sequence). This CDR3 reads CASSRDPGQGGETQYL. The CDR3 DNA sequence: TGTGCCAGCAGCAGAGACCCTGGACAGGGCGGGGAGACCCAGTACTTA.

A few counts support this clonotype. The chain links TRBV7-2 to TRBJ2-3; 11 nucleotides line up with TRBD2. The CDR3 extends over 16 amino acids. V lost 2 bases, J lost 5 bases, and 6 bases stayed unmatched. Germline assignment: CDR1 SGHTA and CDR2 FQGNSA. CDR3 DNA: TGTGCCAGCAGCTTATCAGCTAGCGGGAGGATAGATACGCAGTATTTT. Its translation: CASSLSASGRIDTQYF.

The V gene is TRBV2, the J gene TRBJ1-2; no definite D call. CDR1 SNHLY and CDR2 FYNNEI come from the germline V gene. V lost 2 bases and J 5 bases, leaving 15 bases between the germline ends. This CDR3 is 15 amino acids long. The CDR3: CASSEYSMSPYGYTF. Here the CDR3 DNA reads TGTGCCAGCAGTGAATACTCGATGTCACCTTATGGCTACACCTTC.

The rearrangement links TRBV5-1 to TRBJ1-1; D gene uncertain. V lost 3 bases and J 2 bases, leaving 17 bases between the germline ends. CDR1 SGHRS and CDR2 YFSETQ come from the germline V gene. There are 16 residues in the CDR3. The CDR3 nucleotides are TGCGCCAGCAGCTCCCCGGCCCTATATAGTAACACTGAAGCTTTCTTT. Its protein is CASSSPALYSNTEAFF.

CDR3 DNA sequence: TGTGCCAGCAGTTCATATGACAGTCAGGACGATGACTACACCTTC. Translating it yields CASSSYDSQDDDYTF. The J gene is TRBJ1-2, the V gene TRBV27; D perhaps matches TRBD1 (5 bases). Trimming pared 4 bases from V and 10 bases from J, leaving 22 bases between. The CDR3 is 15 amino acids. CDR1 MNHEY and CDR2 SMNVEV come from the germline V gene (reference sequence).

This clonotype was observed a few times. The gene calls are TRBV25-1 and TRBJ1-1; D unresolved. This CDR3 is 13 amino acids long. Germline-derived CDR1 and CDR2 are MGHDK and SYGVNS. V shed 7 bases and J shed 4 bases, with 13 bases lying between them. The CDR3 region is CASIRVGSTEAFF. In nucleotides, the CDR3 is TGTGCCAGCATTCGGGTTGGGAGCACTGAAGCTTTCTTT. Full variable domain (missing parts from reference TRBV25-1 and TRBJ1-1): EADIYQTPRYLVIGTGKKITLECSQTMGHDKMYWYQQDPGMELHLIHYSYGVNSTEKGDLSSESTVSRIRTEHFPLTLESARPSHTSQYLCASIRVGSTEAFFGQGTRLTVV.

J is TRBJ2-7 and V is TRBV6-5, with TRBD2 as a possible D gene (6 bases). The germline V gene has CDR1 MNHEY and CDR2 SVGAGI. The ends were cut back, 0 bases at V and 4 bases at J, with 19 bases in the middle. The CDR3 contains 17 residues. The CDR3 here is CASSYSKGWGLAYEQYF. The CDR3 region has the DNA TGTGCCAGCAGTTACTCGAAGGGCTGGGGACTTGCTTACGAGCAGTACTTC.

This clonotype was counted between two and nine times. The rearrangement links TRBV7-2 to TRBJ2-7; D is unresolved. The V end lost 5 bases, the J end lost 5 bases, and 16 bases lay between the germline ends. The CDR3 is 14 residues long. Germline CDR1 is SGHTA and CDR2 is FQGNSA. Written as DNA, the CDR3 is TGTGCCAGCAGCCAGGTCTCCCAGGCCCACGAGCAGTACTTC. Residues: CASSQVSQAHEQYF.

V usage is TRBV6-1 and J usage is TRBJ1-3; tentative D call: TRBD1 (5 bases). Germline values: CDR1 MNHNS, CDR2 SASEGT. CDR3 length: 15 amino acids. The V end lost 1 base, the J end lost 3 bases, and 10 bases lay between the germline ends. For the CDR3, the DNA is TGTGCCAGCAGTGAAGGCTGGGACGATGGAAACACCATATATTTT. It is translated as CASSEGWDDGNTIYF.

V usage is TRBV3-1 and J usage is TRBJ2-7; D uncertain. This CDR3 has 11 residues. The germline V gene encodes CDR1 LGHDT and CDR2 YNNKEL (reference sequence). Deletions cut 6 bases from V and 5 bases from J, with 8 bases between. The CDR3 sequence is CASRQADEQYF. The CDR3, as DNA: TGTGCCAGCAGGCAGGCTGACGAGCAGTACTTC.

This clonotype appeared many times. This chain joins TRBV6-2 or TRBV6-3 and TRBJ2-5; D gene unclear. The CDR3 runs 14 residues. The V and J ends lost 2 bases and 7 bases respectively, with 14 bases between them. The germline gives CDR1 MNHEY, CDR2 SVGEGT. The CDR3: CASSYGDSWGTQYF. The CDR3 DNA follows: TGTGCCAGCAGTTACGGTGACTCGTGGGGGACCCAGTACTTC.

Comments on this clonotype: This sequence may be a read error, since a much larger clone differs from it by one base. This sequence joins TRBV7-9 and TRBJ2-2; D call uncertain. Germline V lookup: CDR1 SEHNR, CDR2 FQNEAQ (reference sequence). This CDR3 comprises 13 residues. The DNA for the CDR3 is TGTGCCAGCCGCTTCCCCATAGCCGGGGAGCTGTTTTTT. Translated: CASRFPIAGELFF.

The V and J genes are TRBV28 and TRBJ2-5, with a tentative D call TRBD2 (6 bases). V was shortened by 7 bases and J by 2 bases, with 11 bases between the two germline ends. CDR3 length equals 13 residues. Per germline, CDR1 MDHEN and CDR2 SYDVKM. CDR3 amino acids: CASKEGRQETQYF. The CDR3 bases are TGTGCCAGCAAGGAGGGACGACAAGAGACCCAGTACTTC.

This clonotype came up a few times. The germline gene is not matched at one end of the junction; a read error may be the cause. V is TRBV7-8 and J is TRBJ2-3; tentative D call: TRBD1 (6 bases). This CDR3 spans 15 amino acids. Germline CDR1 and CDR2: SGHVS and FQNEAQ. The CDR3 DNA reads TGTGCCAGCAGCAGAAGGGGGATGAGCACAGATCCGCAGTATTTT. This gives the protein CASSRRGMSTDPQYF.

This clonotype came up many times. Written as DNA, the CDR3 is TGTGCCAGCAGCTTAACTAGCGGGAGTAGGAATGAGCAGTTCTTC. Translated: CASSLTSGSRNEQFF. The V call is TRBV11-2, the J call TRBJ2-1; TRBD2 matches at 11 bases. Germline V CDR1 and CDR2: SGHAT, FQNNGV. The ends lost 2 bases at V and 7 bases at J; junction bases unmatched: 4. There are 15 residues in the CDR3.